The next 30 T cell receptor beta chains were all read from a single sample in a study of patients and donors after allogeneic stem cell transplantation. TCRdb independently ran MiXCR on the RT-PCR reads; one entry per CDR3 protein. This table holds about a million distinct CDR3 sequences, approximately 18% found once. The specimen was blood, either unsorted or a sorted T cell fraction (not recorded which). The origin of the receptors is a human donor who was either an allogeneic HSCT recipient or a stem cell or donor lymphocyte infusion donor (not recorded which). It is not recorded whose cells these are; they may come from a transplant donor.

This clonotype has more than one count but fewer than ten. The CDR3 spells CASSLGQITGELFF. The CDR3 coding sequence is TGTGCCAGCAGCTTGGGTCAAATCACCGGGGAGCTGTTTTTT. The V and J genes are TRBV5-6 and TRBJ2-2; D uncertain. Germline-derived CDR1 and CDR2 are SGHDT and YYEEEE. There are 14 residues in the CDR3. Trimming cost V 0 bases and J 4 bases, with 7 bases left between them.

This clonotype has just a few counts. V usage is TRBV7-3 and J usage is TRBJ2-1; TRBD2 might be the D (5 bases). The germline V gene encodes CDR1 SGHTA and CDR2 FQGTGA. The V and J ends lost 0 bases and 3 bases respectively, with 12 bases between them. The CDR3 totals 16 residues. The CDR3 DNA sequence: TGTGCCAGCAGCTTAACCGGGAAGTCGAGCTACAATGAGCAGTTCTTC. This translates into CASSLTGKSSYNEQFF.

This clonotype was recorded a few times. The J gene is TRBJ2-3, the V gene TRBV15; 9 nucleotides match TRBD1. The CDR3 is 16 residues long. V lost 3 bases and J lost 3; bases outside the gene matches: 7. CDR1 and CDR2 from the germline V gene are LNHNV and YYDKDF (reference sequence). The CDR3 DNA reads TGTGCCACCAGCAGCCGTGAACAGGGGGCAACAGATACGCAGTATTTT. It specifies CATSSREQGATDTQYF.

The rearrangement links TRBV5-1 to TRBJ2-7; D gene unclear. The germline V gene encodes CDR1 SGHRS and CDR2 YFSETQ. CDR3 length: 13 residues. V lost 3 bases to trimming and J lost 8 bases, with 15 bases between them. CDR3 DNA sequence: TGCGCCAGCAGCTCTCTTGTGGAGCGAAAGCAGTACTTC. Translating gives CASSSLVERKQYF.

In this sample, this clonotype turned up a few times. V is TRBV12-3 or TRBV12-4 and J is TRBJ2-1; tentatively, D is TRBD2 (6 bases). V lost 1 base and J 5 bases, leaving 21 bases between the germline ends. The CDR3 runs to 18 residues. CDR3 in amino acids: CASSLDLLRGKVHNEQFF. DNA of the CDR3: TGTGCCAGCAGTTTAGATCTACTTCGGGGGAAGGTTCACAATGAGCAGTTCTTC.

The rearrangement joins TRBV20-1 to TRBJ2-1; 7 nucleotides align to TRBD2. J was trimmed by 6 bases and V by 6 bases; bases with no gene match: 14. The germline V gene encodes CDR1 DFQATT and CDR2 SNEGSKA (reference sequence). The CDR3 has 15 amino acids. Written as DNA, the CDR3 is TGCAGTGCCCTCGATTTTATGCGCGGGAGCAATGAGCAGTTCTTC. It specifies CSALDFMRGSNEQFF.

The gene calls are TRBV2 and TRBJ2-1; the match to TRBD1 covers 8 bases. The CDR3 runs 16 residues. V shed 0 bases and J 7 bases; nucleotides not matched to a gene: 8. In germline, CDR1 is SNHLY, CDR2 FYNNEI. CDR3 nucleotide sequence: TGTGCCAGCAGTGAAGCAGAGTGGACAGGGTGGAATGAGCAGTTCTTC. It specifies CASSEAEWTGWNEQFF. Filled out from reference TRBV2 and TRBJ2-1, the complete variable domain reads EPEVTQTPSHQVTQMGQEVILRCVPISNHLYFYWYRQILGQKVEFLVSFYNNEISEKSEIFDDQFSVERPDGSNFTLKIRSTKLEDSAMYFCASSEAEWTGWNEQFFGPGTRLTVL.

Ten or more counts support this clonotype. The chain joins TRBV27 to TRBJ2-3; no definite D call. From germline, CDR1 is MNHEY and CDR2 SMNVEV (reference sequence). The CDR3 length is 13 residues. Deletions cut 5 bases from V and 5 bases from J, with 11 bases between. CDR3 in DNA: TGTGCCAGCAGTCACCCGACCATAGATACGCAGTATTTT. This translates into CASSHPTIDTQYF.

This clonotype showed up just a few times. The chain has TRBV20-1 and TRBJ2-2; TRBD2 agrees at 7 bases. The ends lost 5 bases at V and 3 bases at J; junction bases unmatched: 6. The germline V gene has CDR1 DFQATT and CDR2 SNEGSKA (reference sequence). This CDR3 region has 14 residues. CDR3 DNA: TGCAGTGCTGTGAGCGGGGTTGACACCGGGGAGCTGTTTTTT. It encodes CSAVSGVDTGELFF.

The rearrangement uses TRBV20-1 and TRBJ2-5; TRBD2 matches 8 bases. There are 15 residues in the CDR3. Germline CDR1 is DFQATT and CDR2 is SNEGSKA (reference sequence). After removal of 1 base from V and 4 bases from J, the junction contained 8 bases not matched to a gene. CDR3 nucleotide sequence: TGCAGTGCTAGAGTCCCAGCGGGGGAGGGAGAGACCCAGTACTTC. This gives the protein CSARVPAGEGETQYF.

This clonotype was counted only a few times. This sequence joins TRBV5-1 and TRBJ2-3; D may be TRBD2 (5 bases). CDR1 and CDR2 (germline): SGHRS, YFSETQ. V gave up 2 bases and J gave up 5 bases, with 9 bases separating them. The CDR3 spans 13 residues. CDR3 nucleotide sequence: TGCGCCAGCAGCTTTACTAGAGGAGATACGCAGTATTTT. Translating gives CASSFTRGDTQYF.

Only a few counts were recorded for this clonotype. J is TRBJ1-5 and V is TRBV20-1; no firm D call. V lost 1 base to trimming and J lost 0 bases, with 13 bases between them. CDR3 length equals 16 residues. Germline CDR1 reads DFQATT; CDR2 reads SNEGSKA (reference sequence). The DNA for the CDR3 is TGCAGTGCTAGAGGCGGACGCACCGATAGCAATCAGCCCCAGCATTTT. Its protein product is CSARGGRTDSNQPQHF.

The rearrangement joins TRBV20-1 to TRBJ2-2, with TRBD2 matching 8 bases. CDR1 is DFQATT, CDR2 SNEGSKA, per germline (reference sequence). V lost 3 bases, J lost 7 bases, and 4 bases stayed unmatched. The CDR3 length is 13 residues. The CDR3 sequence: CSASGRAGGELFF. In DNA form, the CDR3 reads TGCAGTGCTAGCGGGAGGGCCGGCGGGGAGCTGTTTTTT.

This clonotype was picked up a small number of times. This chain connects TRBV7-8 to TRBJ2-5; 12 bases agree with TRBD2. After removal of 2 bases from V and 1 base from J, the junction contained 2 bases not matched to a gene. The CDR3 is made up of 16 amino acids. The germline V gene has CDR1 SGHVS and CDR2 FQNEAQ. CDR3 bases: TGTGCCAGCAGCTTATGGGGACTAGCGGGCCAAGAGACCCAGTACTTC. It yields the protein CASSLWGLAGQETQYF.

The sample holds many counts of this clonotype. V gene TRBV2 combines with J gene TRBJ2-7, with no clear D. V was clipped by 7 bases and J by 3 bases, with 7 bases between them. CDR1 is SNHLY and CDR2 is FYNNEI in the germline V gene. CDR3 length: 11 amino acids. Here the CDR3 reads CASTPGYEQYF. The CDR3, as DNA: TGTGCCAGCACCCCTGGCTACGAGCAGTACTTC.

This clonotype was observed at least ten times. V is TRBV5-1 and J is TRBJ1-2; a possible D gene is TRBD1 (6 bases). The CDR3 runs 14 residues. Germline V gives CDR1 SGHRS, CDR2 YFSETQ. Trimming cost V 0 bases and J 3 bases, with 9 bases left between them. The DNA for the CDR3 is TGCGCCAGCAGCTTGGACGGGGGCGACTATGGCTACACCTTC. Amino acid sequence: CASSLDGGDYGYTF.

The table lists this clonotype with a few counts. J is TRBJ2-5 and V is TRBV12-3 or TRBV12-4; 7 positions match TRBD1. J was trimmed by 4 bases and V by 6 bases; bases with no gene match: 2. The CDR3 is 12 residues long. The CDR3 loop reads CASSWDRETQYF. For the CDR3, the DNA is TGTGCCAGCAGCTGGGACAGAGAGACCCAGTACTTC.

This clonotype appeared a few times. The CDR3 spells CATSKKIGLAEFF. CDR3 coding DNA: TGTGCCACCAGTAAAAAAATTGGACTAGCTGAGTTCTTC. The V and J genes are TRBV24-1 and TRBJ2-1; 8 positions match TRBD2. The germline CDR1 and CDR2 sequences are KGHDR and SFDVKD. V shed 6 bases and J 14 bases; nucleotides not matched to a gene: 11. The CDR3 covers 13 residues.

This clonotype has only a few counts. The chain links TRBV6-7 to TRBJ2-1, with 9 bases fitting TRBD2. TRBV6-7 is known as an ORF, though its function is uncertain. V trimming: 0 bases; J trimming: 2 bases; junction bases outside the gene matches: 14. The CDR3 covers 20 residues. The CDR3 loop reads CASSYSMGFSGRVPYNEQFF. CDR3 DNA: TGTGCCAGCAGTTACTCGATGGGGTTTAGCGGGAGAGTCCCCTACAATGAGCAGTTCTTC.

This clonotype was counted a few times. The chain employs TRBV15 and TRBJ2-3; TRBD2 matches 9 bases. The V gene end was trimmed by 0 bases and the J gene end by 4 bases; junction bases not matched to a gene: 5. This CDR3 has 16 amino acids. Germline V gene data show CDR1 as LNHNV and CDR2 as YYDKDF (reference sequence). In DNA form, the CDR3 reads TGTGCCACCAGCAGAGATGCGGGAGGGCTTCCAGATACGCAGTATTTT. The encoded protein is CATSRDAGGLPDTQYF.

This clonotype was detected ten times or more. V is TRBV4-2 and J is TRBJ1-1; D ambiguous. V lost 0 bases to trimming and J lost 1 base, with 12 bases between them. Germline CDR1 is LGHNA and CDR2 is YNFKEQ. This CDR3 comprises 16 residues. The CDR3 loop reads CASSQEYGSGNTEAFF. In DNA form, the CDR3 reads TGTGCCAGCAGCCAAGAATACGGCTCGGGGAACACTGAAGCTTTCTTT.

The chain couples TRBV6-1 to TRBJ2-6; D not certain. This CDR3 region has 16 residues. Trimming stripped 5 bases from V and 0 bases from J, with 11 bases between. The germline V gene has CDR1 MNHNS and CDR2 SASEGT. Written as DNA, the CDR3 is TGTGCCAGCAGTAGCAGCGTTCACTCTGGGGCCAACGTCCTGACTTTC. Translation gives CASSSSVHSGANVLTF.

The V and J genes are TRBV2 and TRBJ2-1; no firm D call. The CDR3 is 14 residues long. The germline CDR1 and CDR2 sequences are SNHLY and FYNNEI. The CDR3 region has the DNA TGTGCTCATAAGCGCGGAAGCTCCTACAATGAGCAGTTCTTC. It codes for CAHKRGSSYNEQFF.

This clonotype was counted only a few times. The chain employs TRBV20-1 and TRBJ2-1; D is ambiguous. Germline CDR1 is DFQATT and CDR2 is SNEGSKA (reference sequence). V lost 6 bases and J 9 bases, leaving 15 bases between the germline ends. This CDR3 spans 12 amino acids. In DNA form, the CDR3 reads TGCAGTGCCCCCCGACTGGAGACTGAGCAGTTCTTC. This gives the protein CSAPRLETEQFF.

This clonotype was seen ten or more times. The CDR3 loop reads CASSLSGGGNNQPQHF. CDR3 bases: TGTGCCAGCAGTTTATCGGGGGGAGGTAACAATCAGCCCCAGCATTTT. This chain uses TRBV12-3 or TRBV12-4 with TRBJ1-5; weak D call: TRBD1 (5 bases). V shed 2 bases and J shed 3 bases, with 14 bases lying between them. The CDR3 spans 16 residues.

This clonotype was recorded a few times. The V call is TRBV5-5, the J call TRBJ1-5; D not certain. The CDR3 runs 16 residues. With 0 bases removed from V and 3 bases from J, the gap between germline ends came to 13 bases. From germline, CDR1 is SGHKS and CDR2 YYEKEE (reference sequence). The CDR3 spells CASSLGPRGYNQPQHF. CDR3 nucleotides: TGTGCCAGCAGCTTGGGACCACGTGGGTACAATCAGCCCCAGCATTTT.

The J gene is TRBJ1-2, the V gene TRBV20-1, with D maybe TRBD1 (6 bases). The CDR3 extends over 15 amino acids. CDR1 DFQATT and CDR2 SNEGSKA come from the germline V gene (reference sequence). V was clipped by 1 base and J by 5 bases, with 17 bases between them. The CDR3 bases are TGCAGTGCTAGAGGTGACAGGTCTACGGCATATGGCTACACCTTC. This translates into CSARGDRSTAYGYTF.

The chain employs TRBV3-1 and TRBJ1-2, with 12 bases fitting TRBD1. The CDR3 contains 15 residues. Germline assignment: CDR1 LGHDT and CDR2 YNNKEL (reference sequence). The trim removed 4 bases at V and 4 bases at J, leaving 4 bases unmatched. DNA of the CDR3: TGTGCCAGCAGCCCCGGGACAGGGGGCCCCTATGGCTACACCTTC. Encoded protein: CASSPGTGGPYGYTF.

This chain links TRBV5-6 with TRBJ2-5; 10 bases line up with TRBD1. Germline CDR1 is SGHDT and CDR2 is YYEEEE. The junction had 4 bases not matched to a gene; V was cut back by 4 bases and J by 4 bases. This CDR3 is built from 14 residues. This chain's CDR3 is CASSKDRGRETQYF. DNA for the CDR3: TGTGCCAGCAGCAAAGACAGGGGGCGAGAGACCCAGTACTTC.

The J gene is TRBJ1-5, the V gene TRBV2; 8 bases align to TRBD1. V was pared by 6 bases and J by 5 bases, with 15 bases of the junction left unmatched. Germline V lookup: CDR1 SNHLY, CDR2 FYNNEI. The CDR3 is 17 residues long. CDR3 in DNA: TGTGCCAGCAGGAAAGCGACAGGGGATAGGATGGATCAGCCCCAGCATTTT. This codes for CASRKATGDRMDQPQHF.